Shown below are 10 T cell receptor beta chains from a single sample sequenced in a study of T cell clones after liver transplantation. Clones were read by immunoSEQ multiplex PCR, and TCRdb kept only the in-frame ones, dropping some. This sample has 25,000 to 35,000 clones, with around 94% found just once. Sequenced here: CD8+ T cells from blood, sampled 12 months after liver transplant. All receptors come from a human patient who received a liver transplant. These T cells may partly come from the graft donor.

The genes are TRBV7-8 and TRBJ2-1; 11 nucleotides align to TRBD2. Germline V gene sequence: CDR1 SGHVS, CDR2 FQNEAQ. V lost 6 bases to trimming and J lost 2 bases; unmatched junction nucleotides: 6. The CDR3 runs to 16 residues. The CDR3, as DNA: TGTGCCAGCAGTCCTACTAGCGGGGGTGCCTACAATGAGCAGTTCTTC. Translation: CASSPTSGGAYNEQFF.

The chain uses TRBV28 and TRBJ2-4; maybe TRBD1 (6 bases). The CDR3 consists of 19 residues. V was pared by 3 bases and J by 0 bases, with 21 bases between. CDR1 MDHEN and CDR2 SYDVKM come from the germline V gene. CDR3 amino acids: CASSFRDTYTGLAKNIQYF. The DNA of the CDR3 is TGTGCCAGCAGTTTCCGGGACACCTACACGGGCCTAGCCAAAAACATTCAGTACTTC. Together with reference TRBV28 and TRBJ2-4, the CDR3 gives the full variable domain: DVKVTQSSRYLVKRTGEKVFLECVQDMDHENMFWYRQDPGLGLRLIYFSYDVKMKEKGDIPEGYSVSREKKERFSLILESASTNQTSMYLCASSFRDTYTGLAKNIQYFGAGTRLSVL.

The chain has TRBV27 and TRBJ1-2; 7 positions agree with TRBD1. The V segment lost 5 bases and the J segment 2 bases; nucleotides outside the gene matches: 8. Per germline, CDR1 MNHEY and CDR2 SMNVEV (reference sequence). This CDR3 comprises 15 residues. CDR3 bases: TGTGCCAGCAGTCCGCGGGACAGCAGAAACTATGGCTACACCTTC. It specifies CASSPRDSRNYGYTF.

This sequence joins TRBV14 and TRBJ2-1, with TRBD2 as a possible D gene (5 bases). The V and J ends lost 0 bases and 6 bases respectively, with 15 bases between them. The germline CDR1 and CDR2 sequences are SGHDN and FVKESK. The CDR3 is 16 amino acids. The CDR3 DNA reads as TGTGCCAGCAGCCAAGAAGGGCTAGCCTGGTTCAATGAGCAGTTCTTC. Amino acid sequence: CASSQEGLAWFNEQFF.

The chain recombines TRBV19 with TRBJ2-7; perhaps D is TRBD1 or TRBD2 (5 bases each). This CDR3 spans 15 amino acids. V dropped 6 bases and J dropped 4 bases, with 19 bases sitting between them. Per germline, CDR1 LNHDA and CDR2 SQIVND (reference sequence). CDR3 sequence: CASSPGLAPVYEQYF. CDR3 in DNA: TGTGCCAGTAGCCCGGGGCTAGCCCCTGTTTACGAGCAGTACTTC.

The V and J genes are TRBV5-6 and TRBJ2-3, with 7 bases that match TRBD2. The CDR3 spans 19 residues. Germline V gives CDR1 SGHDT, CDR2 YYEEEE. V was clipped by 0 bases and J by 2 bases; unmatched bases: 15. The CDR3 region is CASSLGRGLRTRNTDTQYF. In nucleotides, the CDR3 is TGTGCCAGCAGCTTGGGTCGGGGGTTGCGGACTAGAAACACAGATACGCAGTATTTT. Full variable domain (rest looked up from reference TRBV5-6 and TRBJ2-3): DAGVTQSPTHLIKTRGQQVTLRCSPKSGHDTVSWYQQALGQGPQFIFQYYEEEERQRGNFPDRFSGHQFPNYSSELNVNALLLGDSALYLCASSLGRGLRTRNTDTQYFGPGTRLTVL.

The chain is built from TRBV9 and TRBJ2-3; D may be TRBD1 or TRBD2 (6 bases each). There are 16 residues in the CDR3. Trimming cost V 3 bases and J 2 bases, with 16 bases left between them. CDR1 is SGDLS and CDR2 is YYNGEE in the germline V gene. The CDR3 loop is CASSGGASRATDTQYF. The CDR3 coding sequence is TGTGCCAGCAGCGGGGGGGCTTCCAGGGCCACAGATACGCAGTATTTT.

The chain uses TRBV7-6 and TRBJ2-4; 7 bases are shared with TRBD1. This CDR3 spans 15 amino acids. Germline V gene lookup returns CDR1 SGHVS and CDR2 FNYEAQ. With 4 bases clipped from V and 2 bases from J, the junction kept 5 bases outside the gene matches. DNA of the CDR3: TGTGCCAGCAGCTCACCACAGGGGTCCAAAAACATTCAGTACTTC. This codes for CASSSPQGSKNIQYF. Combining the CDR3 with reference TRBV7-6 and TRBJ2-4 gives the whole variable domain GAGVSQSPRYKVTKRGQDVALRCDPISGHVSLYWYRQALGQGPEFLTYFNYEAQQDKSGLPNDRFSAERPEGSISTLTIQRTEQRDSAMYRCASSSPQGSKNIQYFGAGTRLSVL.

In this sample, this clone turned up a few times. The CDR3 reads CAWSSAGGPGELFF. The DNA of the CDR3 is TGTGCCTGGAGTAGTGCGGGAGGGCCCGGGGAGCTGTTTTTT. The chain has TRBV30 and TRBJ2-2; TRBD2 matches at 9 bases. Germline V gene lookup returns CDR1 GTSNPN and CDR2 SVGIG (reference sequence). Unmatched junction bases numbered 4, after V lost 2 bases and J lost 6 bases. This CDR3 has 14 residues.

The J gene is TRBJ2-7, the V gene TRBV9; 10 bases map to TRBD1. Per the germline V gene, CDR1 is SGDLS and CDR2 is YYNGEE. This CDR3 contains 13 residues. The junction had 4 bases not matched to a gene; V was cut back by 4 bases and J by 6 bases. The CDR3 reads CASSPRDRGEQYF. The CDR3 region has the DNA TGTGCCAGCAGCCCCCGGGACAGGGGCGAGCAGTACTTC.